The 6 T cell receptor beta chains below come from one sample, sequenced in a study of breast tumors, draining lymph nodes, adjacent tissues listed by TCRdb under 2016. The axillary draining lymph nodes of breast cancer patients were the source of the lymph node samples. Library method: multiplex PCR. The reads were generated on an Illumina HiSeq 2000. TCRdb took the public reads, trimmed them with fastp at Q25, ran MiXCR for clone calling and kept in-frame beta chains. Merged by CDR3 protein, the rows form single entries marked with the most common genes and DNA. This sample is represented by around 290,000 distinct CDR3 sequences; over 25% of them were singletons. The ten largest clones capture 1.1% of the sample. Sequencing was done on a sample of axillary lymph node tissue. These receptors all come from a female donor with breast cancer. Some clones in this sample may be carry-over from other donors' samples.

This clonotype was observed many times. This chain uses TRBV19 with TRBJ1-4; the D gene is possibly TRBD1 (5 bases). The CDR3 runs 14 residues. V shed 6 bases and J shed 7 bases, with 15 bases lying between them. CDR1 is LNHDA and CDR2 is SQIVND in the germline V gene (reference sequence). In DNA, the CDR3 is TGTGCCAGTAGCTCTTGGGGGATGGGTGAAAAACTGTTTTTT. Amino acid sequence: CASSSWGMGEKLFF.

About this clonotype itself: This CDR3 fails to terminate in the conserved phenylalanine or tryptophan, so it likely reflects a read error. The chain links TRBV9 to TRBJ2-7; unclear D gene. The CDR3 loop spans 13 amino acids. Per germline, CDR1 SGDLS and CDR2 YYNGEE. The CDR3 is CVSSASPTYEQYS. CDR3 in DNA: TGTGTCAGCAGCGCATCCCCTACCTACGAGCAGTACTCC.

Ten or more counts support this clonotype. The chain uses TRBV12-3 or TRBV12-4 and TRBJ1-2; the D gene is possibly TRBD1 (5 bases). The length of the CDR3 is 13 residues. V dropped 5 bases and J dropped 12 bases, with 19 bases sitting between them. The CDR3 nucleotides read TGTGCCAGCAGTCTCTCCGGAACAGGCGAGGACACCTTC. Its translation is CASSLSGTGEDTF.

This clonotype was seen ten or more times. V is TRBV6-6 and J is TRBJ1-5; D call uncertain. Germline CDR1 reads MNHNY; CDR2 reads SVGAGI (reference sequence). V was pared by 0 bases and J by 0 bases, with 12 bases between. There are 17 residues in the CDR3. DNA for the CDR3: TGTGCCAGCAGTTACTCGAGGGCAGGATATAGCAATCAGCCCCAGCATTTT. Its protein is CASSYSRAGYSNQPQHF.

This clonotype was picked up many times. The V gene is TRBV5-5, the J gene TRBJ2-2, with 7 positions matching TRBD2. This CDR3 comprises 14 residues. The ends lost 2 bases at V and 6 bases at J; junction bases unmatched: 4. Per germline, CDR1 SGHKS and CDR2 YYEKEE (reference sequence). CDR3 DNA: TGTGCCAGCAGCTTTCGGGGGGACGCCGGGGAGCTGTTTTTT. Protein sequence: CASSFRGDAGELFF. Together with reference TRBV5-5 and TRBJ2-2, the CDR3 gives the full variable domain: DAGVTQSPTHLIKTRGQQVTLRCSPISGHKSVSWYQQVLGQGPQFIFQYYEKEERGRGNFPDRFSARQFPNYSSELNVNALLLGDSALYLCASSFRGDAGELFFGEGSRLTVL.

A word on this clonotype: This could be a read error, since a much larger clone is one nucleotide away. V gene TRBV6-2 or TRBV6-3 combines with J gene TRBJ2-5, with D unclear. This CDR3 spans 15 amino acids. V lost 3 bases and J lost 4, with 15 bases in between. Germline V gene lookup returns CDR1 MNHEY and CDR2 SVGEGT. The CDR3 is CASSYVRPYRETQYF. CDR3 DNA sequence: TGTGCCAGCAGTTATGTGCGGCCGTACCGAGAGACCCAGTACTTC.